This TCR beta chain was observed in a study of radiotherapy plus CTLA-4 blockade in lung cancer. Whole-study context: Objective responses were observed in about a sixth of patients, and disease control was achieved by approximately 30%.

Trimming removed 2 bases at V and 6 bases at J, with 5 bases between. Germline loops: CDR1 MNHEY, CDR2 SVGAGI. The CDR3 runs to 11 residues. In the case of this clone: Its antigen is not known.

Findings and limits, study-wide: Interferon-beta, together with early blood T cell clone dynamics, reportedly best predicted response. Clones of tumor-derived TCRs expanded in blood after radiotherapy plus ipilimumab.

Repertoires were generated with immunoSEQ multiplex PCR, while TCRdb's copy carries only in-frame clones and drops some. This table has 9,500 to 15,000 clones, around 80% appearing once. V usage is TRBV6-5 and J usage is TRBJ2-7; possibly TRBD2 for D (5 bases). The sequence was collected from a human donor with non-small cell lung cancer that progressed on radiotherapy plus ipilimumab. Specimen: peripheral blood, collected from a patient treated with radiotherapy plus ipilimumab. The CDR3 loop reads CASSYGSEQYF. The CDR3 coding sequence is TGTGCCAGCAGTTACGGGAGCGAGCAGTACTTC.